This TCR beta chain was recorded in a study of control samples from healthy donors and cancer patients. Germline values: CDR1 SGHRS, CDR2 YFSETQ. The V gene lost 0 bases and the J gene lost 1 base, with 7 bases spanning the gap. The CDR3 is 15 amino acids. Some clones are missing from TCRdb's copy, which holds only in-frame ones; the method was immunoSEQ multiplex PCR. The repertoire has some 98,000 clones, about four fifths of them found once; the top ten carry roughly 39%. This TCR came from a man aged 70 or older with lung cancer. Source material: PBMCs. The J gene is TRBJ2-2, the V gene TRBV5-1; D might be TRBD1 (6 bases). CDR3 DNA: TGCGCCAGCAGCTTGGCGACAGGGAACACCGGGGAGCTGTTTTTT. Translated: CASSLATGNTGELFF. Supplemented by reference TRBV5-1 and TRBJ2-2, the full variable domain reads KAGVTQTPRYLIKTRGQQVTLSCSPISGHRSVSWYQQTPGQGLQFLFEYFSETQRNKGNFPGRFSGRQFSNSRSEMNVSTLELGDSALYLCASSLATGNTGELFFGEGSRLTVL.